This TCR beta chain was recorded in a study of T cell clonotyping in hematopoietic cell transplantation. Study-level results: After transplant, recipient diversity fell while pathologically expanded clonotypes grew through day 180. Higher Inverse Simpson Index values in graft donor and pretransplant recipient predicted broader posttransplant TCR diversity. Few recipient clonotypes overlapped donors; over 95% were de novo at given depth.

Samples: about 28 days before transplant, then days 30, 100 and 180 after. Measured with immunoSEQ multiplex PCR; TCRdb has only the in-frame clones, and not every one. The table shows roughly 4,800 clones, with about 20% occurring only once. To note about this clone: Its antigen is as yet unknown.

The TCR sequence derives from a male patient in his late teens or twenties who had an allogeneic stem cell transplant, so the T cells may come from the graft donor. Some clones in this sample may be carry-over from other donors' samples. The sample consisted of PBMCs, taken 180 days after allogeneic stem cell transplant.

CDR3 sequence reads: CAWSATSKETQYF. CDR3 nucleotides: TGTGCCTGGAGTGCTACCTCAAAAGAGACCCAGTACTTC. The V gene is TRBV30, the J gene TRBJ2-5; no firm D call. Germline CDR1 reads GTSNPN; CDR2 reads SVGIG (reference sequence). V was clipped by 1 base and J by 3 bases, with 9 bases between them. This CDR3 has 13 residues.